One sample yielded the 18 T cell receptor beta chains listed below, sequenced in a study of T cell repertoires in cytomegalovirus infection. TCRdb fed the reads into MiXCR, producing one record per CDR3 protein. The data hold roughly 180,000 distinct CDR3 sequences, with about 15% observed a single time. The specimen sequenced was CD8+ T cells from PBMCs. These receptors originate from a human donor in good health (CMV status not recorded). Some clones in this sample may be carry-over from other donors' samples.

This clonotype came up a few times. The CDR3 sequence: CSARGYTEAFF. The CDR3 DNA follows: TGCAGTGCTAGGGGGTACACTGAAGCTTTCTTT. The chain couples TRBV20-1 to TRBJ1-1; no clear D. The CDR3 has 11 residues. V shed 3 bases and J shed 3 bases, with 5 bases lying between them. Germline V gene data show CDR1 as DFQATT and CDR2 as SNEGSKA (reference sequence).

This clonotype was counted only a few times. This chain uses TRBV6-2 or TRBV6-3 with TRBJ2-7; TRBD1 is a possible D gene (5 bases). With 2 bases removed from V and 0 bases from J, the gap between germline ends came to 20 bases. Germline V gene lookup returns CDR1 MNHEY and CDR2 SVGEGT. The CDR3 extends over 18 amino acids. The CDR3 reads CASSYLAAGPQSSYEQYF. The CDR3 DNA is TGTGCCAGCAGTTACCTGGCGGCAGGGCCGCAGAGCTCCTACGAGCAGTACTTC.

This chain joins TRBV2 and TRBJ2-7; D perhaps matches TRBD1 (6 bases). Trimming shortened V by 8 bases and J by 5 bases, and 16 bases separated the two germline ends. The CDR3 consists of 13 residues. Per germline, CDR1 SNHLY and CDR2 FYNNEI. The CDR3 here is CASPTGRGNEQYF. CDR3 coding DNA: TGTGCCAGCCCTACGGGCAGGGGAAACGAGCAGTACTTC.

The J gene is TRBJ2-1, the V gene TRBV12-3 or TRBV12-4; 10 nucleotides match TRBD2. The CDR3 runs to 16 residues. After removal of 5 bases from V and 3 bases from J, the junction contained 7 bases not matched to a gene. The CDR3: CASSPLAGGLYNEQFF. The CDR3 DNA follows: TGTGCCAGCAGTCCCTTAGCGGGGGGCCTCTACAATGAGCAGTTCTTC.

The rearrangement uses TRBV29-1 and TRBJ2-1, with no clear D. The V and J ends lost 7 bases and 8 bases respectively, with 12 bases between them. Germline values: CDR1 SQVTM, CDR2 ANQGSEA. The CDR3 spans 11 residues. CDR3 bases: TGCAGCGCTCCACGGGCGGATGAGCAGTTCTTC. Its translation is CSAPRADEQFF.

The chain has TRBV13 and TRBJ2-1; no clear D. The V and J ends lost 0 bases and 5 bases respectively, with 20 bases between them. In germline, CDR1 is PRHDT, CDR2 FYEKMQ (reference sequence). There are 18 residues in the CDR3. In DNA form, the CDR3 reads TGTGCCAGCAGCTTAGGCCGTCTTGGTGCTCGTTCCGACAATGAGCAGTTCTTC. Translating it yields CASSLGRLGARSDNEQFF.

This clonotype was seen ten or more times. The chain employs TRBV7-3 and TRBJ2-1; 10 bases agree with TRBD1. CDR3 length: 15 residues. CDR1 SGHTA and CDR2 FQGTGA come from the germline V gene. The V gene end was trimmed by 4 bases and the J gene end by 8 bases; junction bases not matched to a gene: 8. The CDR3 spells CASSSRQGAFDEQFF. As DNA, the CDR3 is TGTGCCAGCAGCTCCAGACAGGGGGCATTCGATGAGCAGTTCTTC.

J is TRBJ2-7 and V is TRBV2; D is undetermined. Germline V gene sequence: CDR1 SNHLY, CDR2 FYNNEI. V lost 6 bases, J lost 2 bases, and 8 bases lay in between. The CDR3 totals 12 residues. CDR3 protein: CASRASPYEQYF. The CDR3 DNA sequence: TGTGCCAGCAGGGCCAGTCCCTACGAGCAGTACTTC.

This clonotype was detected only a few times. The rearrangement uses TRBV27 and TRBJ2-7; D remains unclear. The CDR3 has 14 amino acids. V was trimmed by 7 bases and J by 2 bases, leaving 15 bases between them. CDR1 and CDR2 from the germline V gene are MNHEY and SMNVEV (reference sequence). This chain's CDR3 is CASTSRTPPYEQYF. The CDR3 DNA is TGTGCCAGCACCTCTAGGACGCCGCCCTACGAGCAGTACTTC.

This clonotype was seen a handful of times. CDR3 DNA: TGTGCCAGCAGCTCCCAGAACACTGAAGCTTTCTTT. This encodes CASSSQNTEAFF. V is TRBV7-9 and J is TRBJ1-1, with D hard to call. V lost 4 bases and J lost 1, with 4 bases in between. Per germline, CDR1 SEHNR and CDR2 FQNEAQ (reference sequence). This CDR3 is built from 12 residues.

In this sample, this clonotype turned up many times. This chain uses TRBV7-9 with TRBJ1-1, with D unresolved. Germline CDR1 is SEHNR and CDR2 is FQNEAQ (reference sequence). Trimming shortened V by 0 bases and J by 3 bases, and 17 bases separated the two germline ends. This CDR3 region has 17 residues. CDR3 amino acids: CASSLAGKGIRHTEAFF. CDR3 in DNA: TGTGCCAGCAGCTTAGCGGGAAAGGGAATTAGACACACTGAAGCTTTCTTT.

This clonotype has just a few counts. This chain links TRBV7-6 with TRBJ2-2; TRBD1 aligns across 10 bases. The J segment lost 3 bases and the V segment lost 5 bases, leaving 6 bases of the junction unmatched. The CDR3 runs to 16 residues. Germline CDR1 is SGHVS and CDR2 is FNYEAQ. CDR3 in amino acids: CASSGSGTGDTGELFF. CDR3 in DNA: TGTGCCAGCAGCGGATCCGGGACAGGGGACACCGGGGAGCTGTTTTTT. Filled out from reference TRBV7-6 and TRBJ2-2, the complete variable domain reads GAGVSQSPRYKVTKRGQDVALRCDPISGHVSLYWYRQALGQGPEFLTYFNYEAQQDKSGLPNDRFSAERPEGSISTLTIQRTEQRDSAMYRCASSGSGTGDTGELFFGEGSRLTVL.

This clonotype was counted between two and nine times. This chain uses TRBV29-1 with TRBJ2-2, with D unresolved. Germline V CDR1 and CDR2: SQVTM, ANQGSEA. This CDR3 has 12 amino acids. Trimming took 5 bases from V and 3 from J, leaving 7 bases between them. DNA of the CDR3: TGCAGCGTTATCTTGGACACCGGGGAGCTGTTTTTT. This translates into CSVILDTGELFF.

This clonotype appeared a few times. The J gene is TRBJ2-1, the V gene TRBV4-3, with TRBD1 identical over 8 bases. Per germline, CDR1 LGHNA and CDR2 YSLEER. This CDR3 comprises 15 residues. V dropped 4 bases and J dropped 3; count of bases not matched to a gene: 5. Written as DNA, the CDR3 is TGCGCCAGCAGCCTCCGGACAGGGTACTACAATGAGCAGTTCTTC. As protein: CASSLRTGYYNEQFF.

The V call is TRBV28, the J call TRBJ1-2, with 7 bases that match TRBD1. After removal of 1 base from V and 5 bases from J, the junction contained 22 bases not matched to a gene. The CDR3 contains 20 residues. The germline gives CDR1 MDHEN, CDR2 SYDVKM. CDR3 protein: CASSLSGAGDSHALRYGYTF. The CDR3 DNA is TGTGCCAGCAGTTTATCGGGGGCTGGGGACAGTCATGCCTTGAGGTATGGCTACACCTTC.

This clonotype occurred a few times. This rearrangement joins TRBV2 to TRBJ1-1, with unresolved D. CDR1 is SNHLY, CDR2 FYNNEI, per germline. The CDR3 runs to 10 residues. Trimming pared 6 bases from V and 10 bases from J, leaving 9 bases between. The CDR3 DNA is TGTGCCAGCAGGGGGAGAGGAGCTTTCTTT. This sequence encodes CASRGRGAFF. Drawing the rest from reference TRBV2 and TRBJ1-1, the complete variable domain is EPEVTQTPSHQVTQMGQEVILRCVPISNHLYFYWYRQILGQKVEFLVSFYNNEISEKSEIFDDQFSVERPDGSNFTLKIRSTKLEDSAMYFCASRGRGAFFGQGTRLTVV.

The chain uses TRBV12-3 or TRBV12-4 and TRBJ2-1; 9 nucleotides agree with TRBD2. This CDR3 is built from 15 residues. The V segment lost 1 base and the J segment 8 bases; nucleotides outside the gene matches: 6. CDR3 in amino acids: CASSLETSGRDEQFF. Written as DNA, the CDR3 is TGTGCCAGCAGTTTAGAGACTAGCGGACGTGATGAGCAGTTCTTC.

This clonotype was seen a handful of times. This sequence joins TRBV28 and TRBJ1-1; D not certain. V shed 4 bases and J shed 2 bases, with 11 bases lying between them. The germline V gene has CDR1 MDHEN and CDR2 SYDVKM. The CDR3 covers 14 residues. The CDR3 sequence is CASSSRPVNTEAFF. CDR3 DNA: TGTGCCAGCAGTTCCAGGCCAGTTAACACTGAAGCTTTCTTT.